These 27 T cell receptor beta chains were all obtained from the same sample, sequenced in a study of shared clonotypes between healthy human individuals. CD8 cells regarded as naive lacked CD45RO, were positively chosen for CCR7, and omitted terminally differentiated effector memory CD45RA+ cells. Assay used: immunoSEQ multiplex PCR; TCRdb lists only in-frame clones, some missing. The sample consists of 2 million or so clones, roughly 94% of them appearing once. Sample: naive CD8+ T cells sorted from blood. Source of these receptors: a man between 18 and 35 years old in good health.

CDR3 DNA sequence: TGTGCCAGCACAGGGCACTCTGGAAACACCATATATTTT. Protein: CASTGHSGNTIYF. The chain joins TRBV6-5 to TRBJ1-3; TRBD1 is a possible D gene (5 bases). Deletions cut 7 bases from V and 0 bases from J, with 7 bases between. Germline V lookup: CDR1 MNHEY, CDR2 SVGAGI. This CDR3 spans 13 amino acids.

CDR3 coding DNA: TGTGCCAGCAGTTCAGGGTCCGACTATTCACCCCTCCACTTT. Translation gives CASSSGSDYSPLHF. This chain links TRBV6-5 with TRBJ1-6; tentatively, D is TRBD1 (5 bases). Germline V gene data show CDR1 as MNHEY and CDR2 as SVGAGI. This CDR3 has 14 residues. V was pared by 4 bases and J by 8 bases, with 12 bases between.

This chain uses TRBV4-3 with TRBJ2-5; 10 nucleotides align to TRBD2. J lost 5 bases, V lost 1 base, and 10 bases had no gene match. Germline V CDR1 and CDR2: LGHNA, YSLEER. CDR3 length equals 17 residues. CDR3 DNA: TGCGCCAGCAGCCAAGCCCCCCTAGCGGGAGAGGATGAGACCCAGTACTTC. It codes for CASSQAPLAGEDETQYF.

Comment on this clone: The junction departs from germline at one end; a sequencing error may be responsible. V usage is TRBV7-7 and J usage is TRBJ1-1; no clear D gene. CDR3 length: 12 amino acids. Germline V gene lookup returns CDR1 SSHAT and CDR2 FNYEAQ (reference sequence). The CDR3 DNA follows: TGTGCTAGCAGCTTAAACAGTATAGGCGCTTTCTTT. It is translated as CASSLNSIGAFF.

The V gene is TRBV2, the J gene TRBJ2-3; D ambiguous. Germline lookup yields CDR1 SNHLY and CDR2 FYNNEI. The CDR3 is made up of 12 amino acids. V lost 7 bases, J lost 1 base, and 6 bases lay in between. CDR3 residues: CASTPRTDTQYF. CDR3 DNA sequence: TGTGCCAGCACGCCTCGCACAGATACGCAGTATTTT.

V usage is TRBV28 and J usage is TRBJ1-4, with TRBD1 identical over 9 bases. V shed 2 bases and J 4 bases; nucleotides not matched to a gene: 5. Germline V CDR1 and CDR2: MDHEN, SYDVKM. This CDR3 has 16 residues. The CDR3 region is CASSLTGGFFNEKLFF. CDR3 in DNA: TGTGCCAGCAGTTTAACAGGGGGCTTTTTTAATGAAAAACTGTTTTTT.

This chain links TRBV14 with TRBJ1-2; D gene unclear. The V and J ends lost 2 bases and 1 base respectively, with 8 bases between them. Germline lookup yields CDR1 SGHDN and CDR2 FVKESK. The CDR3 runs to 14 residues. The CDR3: CASSQTTVNYGYTF. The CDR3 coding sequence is TGTGCCAGCAGCCAAACGACGGTTAACTATGGCTACACCTTC.

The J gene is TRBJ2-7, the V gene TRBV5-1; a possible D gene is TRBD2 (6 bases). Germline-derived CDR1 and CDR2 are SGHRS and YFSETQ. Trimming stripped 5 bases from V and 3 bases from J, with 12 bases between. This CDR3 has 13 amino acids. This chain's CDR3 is CASRSRENYEQYF. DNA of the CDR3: TGCGCCAGCAGAAGTCGGGAGAACTACGAGCAGTACTTC.

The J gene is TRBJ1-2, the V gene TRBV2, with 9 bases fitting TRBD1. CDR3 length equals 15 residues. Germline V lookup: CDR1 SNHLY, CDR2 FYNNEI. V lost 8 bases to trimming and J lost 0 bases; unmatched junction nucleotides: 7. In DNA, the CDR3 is TGTGCCAGCGGCGGACAGGGGATCCCTAACTATGGCTACACCTTC. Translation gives CASGGQGIPNYGYTF.

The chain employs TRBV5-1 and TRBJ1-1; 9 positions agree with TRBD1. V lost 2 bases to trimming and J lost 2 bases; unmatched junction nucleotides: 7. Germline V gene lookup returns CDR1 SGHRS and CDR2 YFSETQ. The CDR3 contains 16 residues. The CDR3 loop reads CASSFITGGYNTEAFF. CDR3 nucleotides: TGCGCCAGCAGCTTTATAACAGGGGGCTATAACACTGAAGCTTTCTTT.

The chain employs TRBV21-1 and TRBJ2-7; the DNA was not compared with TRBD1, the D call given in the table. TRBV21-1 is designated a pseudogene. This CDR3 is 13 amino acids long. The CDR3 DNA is TGTGCCAGCAGAGGACAGGGATCCTACGAGCAGTACTTC. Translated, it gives CASRGQGSYEQYF.

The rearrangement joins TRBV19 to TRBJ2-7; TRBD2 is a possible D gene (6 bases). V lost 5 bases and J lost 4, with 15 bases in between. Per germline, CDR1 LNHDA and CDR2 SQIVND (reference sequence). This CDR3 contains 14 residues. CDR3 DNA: TGTGCCAGTAGTGCCGCCGTGGGGGGTTACGAGCAGTACTTC. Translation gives CASSAAVGGYEQYF. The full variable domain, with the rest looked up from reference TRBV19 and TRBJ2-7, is DGGITQSPKYLFRKEGQNVTLSCEQNLNHDAMYWYRQDPGQGLRLIYYSQIVNDFQKGDIAEGYSVSREKKESFPLTVTSAQKNPTAFYLCASSAAVGGYEQYFGPGTRLTVT.

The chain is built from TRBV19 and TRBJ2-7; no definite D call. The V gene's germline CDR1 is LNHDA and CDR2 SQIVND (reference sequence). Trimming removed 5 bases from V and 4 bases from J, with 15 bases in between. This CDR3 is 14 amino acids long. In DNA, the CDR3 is TGTGCCAGTAGTCCCTCTTGGAGTGGGTACGAGCAGTACTTC. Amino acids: CASSPSWSGYEQYF.

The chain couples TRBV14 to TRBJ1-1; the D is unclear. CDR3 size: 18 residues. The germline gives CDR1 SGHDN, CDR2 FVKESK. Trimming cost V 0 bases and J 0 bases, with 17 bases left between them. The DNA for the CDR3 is TGTGCCAGCAGCCAAGAAGCGGTGAGCAGTTTCATGAACACTGAAGCTTTCTTT. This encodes CASSQEAVSSFMNTEAFF.

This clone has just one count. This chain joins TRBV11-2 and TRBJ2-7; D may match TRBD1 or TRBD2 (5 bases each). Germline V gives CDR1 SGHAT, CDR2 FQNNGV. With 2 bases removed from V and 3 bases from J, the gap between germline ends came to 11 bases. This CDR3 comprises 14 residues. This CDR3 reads CASSLLTGHYEQYF. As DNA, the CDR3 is TGTGCCAGCAGCTTATTGACGGGGCACTACGAGCAGTACTTC.

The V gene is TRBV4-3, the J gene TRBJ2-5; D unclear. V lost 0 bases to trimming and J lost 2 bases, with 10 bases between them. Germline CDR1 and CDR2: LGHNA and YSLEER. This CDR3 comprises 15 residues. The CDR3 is CASSQEAGPQETQYF. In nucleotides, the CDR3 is TGCGCCAGCAGCCAAGAAGCAGGCCCACAAGAGACCCAGTACTTC.

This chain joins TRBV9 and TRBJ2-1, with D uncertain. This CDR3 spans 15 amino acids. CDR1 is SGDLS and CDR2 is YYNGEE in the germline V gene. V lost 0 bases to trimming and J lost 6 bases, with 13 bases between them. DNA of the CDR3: TGTGCCAGCAGCGTAGCTACGGCTAGGAGCAATGAGCAGTTCTTC. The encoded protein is CASSVATARSNEQFF.

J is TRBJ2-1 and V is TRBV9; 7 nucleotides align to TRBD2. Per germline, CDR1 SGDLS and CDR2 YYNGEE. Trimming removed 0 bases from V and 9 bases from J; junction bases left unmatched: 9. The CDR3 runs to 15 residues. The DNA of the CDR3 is TGTGCCAGCAGCGTAGGCACTAGCGAACGTGCTGAGCAGTTCTTC. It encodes CASSVGTSERAEQFF.

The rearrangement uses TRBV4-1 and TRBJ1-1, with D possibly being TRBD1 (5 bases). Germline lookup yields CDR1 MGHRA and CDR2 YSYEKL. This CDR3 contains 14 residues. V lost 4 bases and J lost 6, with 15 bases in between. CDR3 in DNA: TGCGCCAGCAGCCCAGGGCTGGGATCGGCTGAAGCTTTCTTT. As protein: CASSPGLGSAEAFF.

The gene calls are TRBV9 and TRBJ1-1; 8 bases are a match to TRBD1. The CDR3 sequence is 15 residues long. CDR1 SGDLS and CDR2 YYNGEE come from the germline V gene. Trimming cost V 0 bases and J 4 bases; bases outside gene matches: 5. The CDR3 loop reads CASSVGQGAPTEAFF. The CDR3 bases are TGTGCCAGCAGCGTAGGGCAGGGGGCGCCCACTGAAGCTTTCTTT.

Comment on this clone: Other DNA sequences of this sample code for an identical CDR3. The CDR3 spells CASSYSEGYQPQHF. The CDR3, as DNA: TGTGCCAGCAGTTACTCTGAAGGTTATCAGCCCCAGCATTTT. This chain connects TRBV6-5 to TRBJ1-5; D is ambiguous. CDR1 is MNHEY and CDR2 is SVGAGI in the germline V gene. V shed 0 bases and J shed 5 bases, with 8 bases lying between them. CDR3 size: 14 residues.

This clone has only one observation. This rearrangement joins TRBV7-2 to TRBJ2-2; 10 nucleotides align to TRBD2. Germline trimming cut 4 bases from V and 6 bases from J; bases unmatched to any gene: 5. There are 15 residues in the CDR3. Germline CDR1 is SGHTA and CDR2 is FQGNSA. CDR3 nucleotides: TGTGCCAGCAGCTCCGGGACTAGCGAACCCGGGGAGCTGTTTTTT. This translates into CASSSGTSEPGELFF. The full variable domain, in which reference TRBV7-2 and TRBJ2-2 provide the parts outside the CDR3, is GAGVSQSPSNKVTEKGKDVELRCDPISGHTALYWYRQSLGQGLEFLIYFQGNSAPDKSGLPSDRFSAERTGGSVSTLTIQRTQQEDSAVYLCASSSGTSEPGELFFGEGSRLTVL.

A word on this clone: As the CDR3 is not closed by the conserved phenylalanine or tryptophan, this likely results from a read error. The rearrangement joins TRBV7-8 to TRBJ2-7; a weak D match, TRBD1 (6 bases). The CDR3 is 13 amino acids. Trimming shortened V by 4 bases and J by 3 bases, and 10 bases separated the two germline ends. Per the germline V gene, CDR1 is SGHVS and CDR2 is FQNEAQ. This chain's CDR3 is CASSSRQVYEQYL. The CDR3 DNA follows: TGTGCCAGCAGCTCGAGACAGGTCTACGAGCAGTACCTC.

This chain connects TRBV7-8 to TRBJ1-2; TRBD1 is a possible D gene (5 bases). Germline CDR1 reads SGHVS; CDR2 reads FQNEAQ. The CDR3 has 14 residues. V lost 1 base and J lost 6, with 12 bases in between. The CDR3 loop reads CASSLVQGTDGYTF. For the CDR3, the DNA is TGTGCCAGCAGCTTAGTGCAGGGAACCGATGGCTACACCTTC.

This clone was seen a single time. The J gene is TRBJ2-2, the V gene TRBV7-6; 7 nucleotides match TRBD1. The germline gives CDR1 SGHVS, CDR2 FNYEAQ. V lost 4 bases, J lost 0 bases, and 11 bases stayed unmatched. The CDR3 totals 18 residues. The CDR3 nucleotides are TGTGCCAGCAGCTCAGAACCCCCGGACAGGTCGAACACCGGGGAGCTGTTTTTT. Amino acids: CASSSEPPDRSNTGELFF.

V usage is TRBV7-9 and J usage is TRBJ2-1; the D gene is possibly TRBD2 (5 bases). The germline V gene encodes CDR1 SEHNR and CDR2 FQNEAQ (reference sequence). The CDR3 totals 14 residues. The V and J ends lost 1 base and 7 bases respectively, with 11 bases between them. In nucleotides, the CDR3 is TGTGCCAGCAGCTTAGGAATCGGGGAGAATGAGCAGTTCTTC. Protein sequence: CASSLGIGENEQFF.

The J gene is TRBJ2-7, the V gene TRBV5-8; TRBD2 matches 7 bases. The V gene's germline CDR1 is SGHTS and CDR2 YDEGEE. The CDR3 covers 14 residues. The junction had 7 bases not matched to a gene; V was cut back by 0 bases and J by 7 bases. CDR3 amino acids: CASSLAAGLGEQYF. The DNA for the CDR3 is TGTGCCAGCAGCTTGGCCGCCGGACTAGGGGAGCAGTACTTC.